This T cell receptor (beta chain) was sequenced for a study of OX40 agonist ivuxolimab in advanced cancers. In the study overall: Patients received ivuxolimab, an intravenous treatment, every 2 weeks at 0.01 to 10 mg/kg. Therapy given before enrollment (anti-PD-1, anti-PD-L1 or anti-CTLA-4) was allowed, and approximately 40% had some. Study results and caveats: The study observed clonal expansion of CD4+ and CD8+ blood T cells by week 6 at 0.1 to 3.0 mg/kg.

The cohort excluded patients with autoimmune disease history or systemic immunosuppression. The data were produced by immunoSEQ multiplex PCR, yet TCRdb's version contains in-frame clones alone and is incomplete. The sample records 55,000 to 85,000 clones, 75% to 90% being singletons. As for this clone: No antigen is known for it.

This receptor was obtained from an adult with an advanced solid tumor such as melanoma, head and neck, liver or kidney cancer. The specimen comprised CD4+ or CD8+ T cells sorted from blood, sampled in a trial of the OX40 agonist ivuxolimab.

Written as DNA, the CDR3 is TGTGCCTGCAATGGGATCTCCAGCGGAAACACCATATATTTT. Amino acids: CACNGISSGNTIYF. The chain has TRBV30 and TRBJ1-3; unclear D gene. CDR1 GTSNPN and CDR2 SVGIG come from the germline V gene (reference sequence). The CDR3 spans 14 residues. Deletions cut 6 bases from V and 4 bases from J, with 16 bases between.